A selection of T cell receptor beta chains follows, all from one sample in a study of T cell changes during pregnancy in multiple sclerosis. Generated by immunoSEQ multiplex PCR, the TCRdb table keeps only in-frame clones and is missing some. The data contain about 100,000 clones, 90% to 95% of them singletons. The sample was peripheral blood, taken after pregnancy. These receptors were collected from a female donor with multiple sclerosis, enrolled in a pregnancy study. The CDR3 runs from the conserved cysteine through the conserved F or W. A D gene is named only where the DNA matches it firmly.

cdr3_nt	cdr3_aa	d_call	v_call	j_call
TGTGCCAGCAGTTATAAGGGGGCGGGCACTGAAGCTTTCTTT	CASSYKGAGTEAFF	TRBD1	TRBV6-5	TRBJ1-1
TGCGCCAGCAGCTTGGGGGGGGGCAGGGAAACTGAAGCTTTCTTT	CASSLGGGRETEAFF	.	TRBV5-1	TRBJ1-1
TGCGCCAGCAGCCAAGGACAATGGGTGGAGCCCCAGCATTTT	CASSQGQWVEPQHF	.	TRBV4-1	TRBJ1-5
TGTGCCAGCAGTTTCCATAGGGGGTACACTGAAGCTTTCTTT	CASSFHRGYTEAFF	.	TRBV28	TRBJ1-1
TGTGCCAGTAGTACCAGGGACAGGGGAAGCTATGGCTACACCTTC	CASSTRDRGSYGYTF	TRBD1	TRBV19	TRBJ1-2
TGTGCCAGCAAAGGAGGGCACAATGAGCAGTTCTTC	CASKGGHNEQFF	.	TRBV27	TRBJ2-1
TGTGCCAGCAGTCCTGGCGGGAGCGGCGAGCAGTACTTC	CASSPGGSGEQYF	TRBD2	TRBV5-4	TRBJ2-7
TGTGCCAGCAGCTTAGGGTACAGGGGGGAAGGCCGCGAGCAGTACTTC	CASSLGYRGEGREQYF	TRBD1	TRBV7-2	TRBJ2-7
TGCGCCAGCAGCTTGTGGGGGGGGGATGAGCAGTTCTTC	CASSLWGGDEQFF	TRBD2	TRBV5-1	TRBJ2-1
TGTGCCAGCAGCACAAGACAGGGGGGGAACACTGAAGCTTTCTTT	CASSTRQGGNTEAFF	TRBD1	TRBV5-4	TRBJ1-1
TGTGCCAGCAGCTTAGCGCAGGTCTCCAATGGGGCCAACGTCCTGACTTTC	CASSLAQVSNGANVLTF	.	TRBV7-9	TRBJ2-6
TGTGCCAGCAGCGTAGGGCATCAACCTGGAAACACCATATATTTT	CASSVGHQPGNTIYF	.	TRBV9	TRBJ1-3
TGTGCCAGCAGCGTATACAGAGCTAACTATGGCTACACCTTC	CASSVYRANYGYTF	.	TRBV5-4	TRBJ1-2
TGTGCCTGGAGTGGTTCAGGGGGCAACGAGCAGTACTTC	CAWSGSGGNEQYF	TRBD1	TRBV30	TRBJ2-7
TGCAGTGCTACCAGGGGGAACATTCAGTACTTC	CSATRGNIQYF	TRBD1	TRBV20-1	TRBJ2-4
TGTGCCAGCATACCGGGACTAGCGGTTTACAATGAGCAGTTCTTC	CASIPGLAVYNEQFF	TRBD2	TRBV18	TRBJ2-1
TGTGCCAGCAGGACAGGCTCCTACAATGAGCAGTTCTTC	CASRTGSYNEQFF	.	TRBV6-1	TRBJ2-1
TGTGCCAGCAGCTTGGGCAGAAACAATCAGCCCCAGCATTTT	CASSLGRNNQPQHF	.	TRBV7-2	TRBJ1-5
TGTGCCAGCAGTTTATATAGCGGACTAGCGGGAGCTAACGAGCAGTACTTC	CASSLYSGLAGANEQYF	TRBD2	TRBV27	TRBJ2-7
TGTGCCAGCAGTTCGGGACAGATCGCTAACTATGGCTACACCTTC	CASSSGQIANYGYTF	TRBD1	TRBV6-5	TRBJ1-2
TGTGCCAGCAGTTACAGAAGACAGGGGTACAATGAGCAGTTCTTC	CASSYRRQGYNEQFF	TRBD1	TRBV6-5	TRBJ2-1
TGTGCCAGCAGAACCTTCCTGGGACTTCTTGACACTGAAGCTTTCTTT	CASRTFLGLLDTEAFF	.	TRBV27	TRBJ1-1
TGTGCCAGCAGGTCGGCCCCGGGACAGGGATTCTACGAGCAGTACTTC	CASRSAPGQGFYEQYF	TRBD1	TRBV28	TRBJ2-7